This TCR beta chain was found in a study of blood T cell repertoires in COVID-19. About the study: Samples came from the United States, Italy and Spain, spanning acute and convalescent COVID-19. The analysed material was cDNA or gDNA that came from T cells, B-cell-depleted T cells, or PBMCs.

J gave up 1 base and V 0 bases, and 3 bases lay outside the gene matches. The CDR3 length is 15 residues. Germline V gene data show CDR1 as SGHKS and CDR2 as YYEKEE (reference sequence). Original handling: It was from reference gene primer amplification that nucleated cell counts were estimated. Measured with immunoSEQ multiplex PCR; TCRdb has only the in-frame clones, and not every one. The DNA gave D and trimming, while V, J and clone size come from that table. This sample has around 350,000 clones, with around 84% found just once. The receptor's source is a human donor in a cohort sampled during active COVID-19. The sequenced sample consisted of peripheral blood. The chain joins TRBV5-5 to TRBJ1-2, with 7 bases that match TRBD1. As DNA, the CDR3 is TGTGCCAGCAGCTTGGTTGGGACAGATAACTATGGCTACACCTTC. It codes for CASSLVGTDNYGYTF.